A single sample gave rise to the 20 T cell receptor beta chains below, sequenced in a study of blood T cells in healthy people across ages. A second PCR, run for 7 to 11 cycles, used a sample-barcoded 5' primer plus a J-beta primer mix. TCRdb redid the calling of the 5' RACE reads with MiXCR, one entry per CDR3 protein. The sample includes some 880,000 distinct CDR3 sequences, about 37% seen only once; the top ten take approximately 12%. The sequencing input was blood. The receptors here all came from a young man in good health.

The CDR3 DNA reads as TGTGCCAGCAGTTCCACAACAGGAAACACCATATATTTT. Amino acid sequence: CASSSTTGNTIYF. The gene calls are TRBV12-3 or TRBV12-4 and TRBJ1-3; no clear D gene. The CDR3 spans 13 residues. The V end lost 4 bases, the J end lost 4 bases, and 8 bases lay between the germline ends.

This clonotype was seen repeatedly, ten times or more. The CDR3 DNA follows: TGCGCCAGCAGCTCCGCAGCGGGGGCCGGATACAATGAGCAGTTCTTC. Its protein is CASSSAAGAGYNEQFF. The chain combines TRBV5-1 with TRBJ2-1; 8 bases fit TRBD2. CDR3 length equals 16 residues. J gave up 4 bases and V 3 bases, and 9 bases lay outside the gene matches. Germline V gene lookup returns CDR1 SGHRS and CDR2 YFSETQ. Drawing the rest from reference TRBV5-1 and TRBJ2-1, the complete variable domain is KAGVTQTPRYLIKTRGQQVTLSCSPISGHRSVSWYQQTPGQGLQFLFEYFSETQRNKGNFPGRFSGRQFSNSRSEMNVSTLELGDSALYLCASSSAAGAGYNEQFFGPGTRLTVL.

This chain connects TRBV20-1 to TRBJ1-4; D uncertain. This CDR3 is built from 13 residues. Germline values: CDR1 DFQATT, CDR2 SNEGSKA (reference sequence). V shed 1 base and J shed 4 bases, with 7 bases lying between them. CDR3 protein: CSARGQVNEKLFF. Here the CDR3 DNA reads TGCAGTGCTAGAGGGCAGGTTAATGAAAAACTGTTTTTT.

The chain recombines TRBV20-1 with TRBJ2-5; 11 bases agree with TRBD1. The J call may not be correct, given that the DNA end is closer to TRBJ2-7. This CDR3 comprises 16 residues. CDR1 DFQATT and CDR2 SNEGSKA come from the germline V gene (reference sequence). The CDR3 here is CSAKDTTRTGGVEQYF. The CDR3 DNA reads as TGCAGTGCTAAAGATACCACCAGGACAGGGGGCGTCGAGCAGTACTTC.

The chain links TRBV20-1 to TRBJ2-5; 7 nucleotides align to TRBD1. The last part of the DNA fits TRBJ2-7 better; the J call may be wrong. The CDR3 runs to 14 residues. The V gene's germline CDR1 is DFQATT and CDR2 SNEGSKA (reference sequence). The CDR3 loop reads CSATDRDNFYEQYF. The CDR3 DNA reads as TGCAGTGCCACCGACAGGGATAACTTCTACGAGCAGTACTTC.

This rearrangement joins TRBV5-1 to TRBJ2-7; 7 bases agree with TRBD2. The germline V gene encodes CDR1 SGHRS and CDR2 YFSETQ. Trimming took 4 bases from V and 7 from J; bases not matched to a gene: 8. This CDR3 has 13 amino acids. CDR3 protein: CASSRGRGEEQYF. The CDR3 nucleotides are TGCGCCAGCAGCAGGGGACGGGGGGAAGAGCAGTACTTC. The entire variable domain, with the rest obtained from reference TRBV5-1 and TRBJ2-7, is as follows: KAGVTQTPRYLIKTRGQQVTLSCSPISGHRSVSWYQQTPGQGLQFLFEYFSETQRNKGNFPGRFSGRQFSNSRSEMNVSTLELGDSALYLCASSRGRGEEQYFGPGTRLTVT.

Regarding this clonotype: One base away lies a much larger clone, so this may be a sequencing read error. V gene TRBV7-8 combines with J gene TRBJ2-1; D could derive from TRBD1 or TRBD2 (6 bases each). This CDR3 is 19 amino acids long. The germline V gene has CDR1 SGHVS and CDR2 FQNEAQ. Trimming left V 1 base short and J 3 bases short, with 22 bases between. The chain's CDR3 is CASSLDPGAIGALYNEQFF. The CDR3 DNA is TGTGCCAGCAGCTTAGATCCGGGGGCGATTGGGGCCCTCTACAATGAGCAGTTCTTC.

The chain employs TRBV7-9 and TRBJ2-1; 7 bases map to TRBD1. CDR3 length equals 16 residues. Trimming at V came to 5 bases and at J to 0 bases, leaving 7 bases not matched to a gene. Per germline, CDR1 SEHNR and CDR2 FQNEAQ (reference sequence). CDR3 nucleotide sequence: TGTGCCAGCAGCCGTACAGGGGTCCTCTCCTACAATGAGCAGTTCTTC. This gives the protein CASSRTGVLSYNEQFF.

The chain joins TRBV7-2 to TRBJ1-4; 8 bases are shared with TRBD1. The J segment lost 2 bases and the V segment lost 2 bases, leaving 4 bases of the junction unmatched. CDR3 size: 16 residues. The V gene's germline CDR1 is SGHTA and CDR2 FQGNSA. The CDR3 spells CASSLNPGGTNEKLFF. The CDR3 DNA follows: TGTGCCAGCAGCTTAAATCCAGGGGGCACTAATGAAAAACTGTTTTTT.

The sample holds a few counts of this clonotype. The chain carries TRBV4-3 and TRBJ1-5; D call uncertain. The CDR3 is made up of 14 amino acids. Germline values: CDR1 LGHNA, CDR2 YSLEER. Trimming stripped 1 base from V and 7 bases from J, with 11 bases between. Here the CDR3 DNA reads TGCGCCAGCAGCCAAGTGGCAGTCGGACAGCCCCAGCATTTT. Protein sequence: CASSQVAVGQPQHF.

J is TRBJ2-4 and V is TRBV7-2, with D unclear. CDR1 is SGHTA, CDR2 FQGNSA, per germline. With 2 bases removed from V and 9 bases from J, the gap between germline ends came to 11 bases. CDR3 length: 13 residues. The CDR3 is CASSLTTSSIQYF. CDR3 in DNA: TGTGCCAGCAGCTTAACGACATCTAGCATTCAGTACTTC.

V is TRBV6-6 and J is TRBJ2-5; 15 nucleotides agree with TRBD2. The DNA end is a closer match to TRBJ2-7, so the J assignment may be wrong. From germline, CDR1 is MNHNY and CDR2 SVGAGI (reference sequence). The CDR3 spans 17 residues. The DNA for the CDR3 is TGTGCCAGCAGGACCTCAGGGACTAGCGGGGGGAGCGACGAGCAGTACTTC. Its protein is CASRTSGTSGGSDEQYF.

The chain carries TRBV6-2 or TRBV6-3 and TRBJ2-5; D is unresolved. The ends were cut back, 2 bases at V and 11 bases at J, with 18 bases in the middle. Germline V gene data show CDR1 as MNHEY and CDR2 as SVGEGT. The CDR3 consists of 14 residues. The CDR3 DNA reads TGTGCCAGCAGTTACGTACAGCAGTTCAATGAGCAGTACTTC. It is translated as CASSYVQQFNEQYF.

This clonotype showed up just a few times. The chain uses TRBV12-3 or TRBV12-4 and TRBJ2-1; D gene ambiguous. The CDR3 is 12 amino acids. Trimming left V 6 bases short and J 9 bases short, with 12 bases between. The CDR3 sequence is CASRVGPSEQFF. The CDR3, as DNA: TGTGCCAGCAGAGTAGGACCGAGTGAGCAGTTCTTC.

The chain combines TRBV5-1 with TRBJ2-7; D ambiguous. The germline V gene encodes CDR1 SGHRS and CDR2 YFSETQ. V lost 3 bases and J 0 bases, leaving 16 bases between the germline ends. The CDR3 consists of 16 residues. The CDR3: CASSWGSAVSSYEQYF. The CDR3 coding sequence is TGCGCCAGCAGCTGGGGAAGCGCGGTCAGCTCCTACGAGCAGTACTTC.

The V gene is TRBV7-8, the J gene TRBJ1-1; 9 nucleotides align to TRBD1. CDR1 is SGHVS and CDR2 is FQNEAQ in the germline V gene. V shed 7 bases, J shed 10 bases, and the junction held 10 bases outside the gene matches. The CDR3 loop spans 13 amino acids. CDR3 DNA: TGTGCCAGCACCGCATGGATGGGACAGGGAGCTTTCTTT. Translating gives CASTAWMGQGAFF.

Comment on this clonotype: A read error may produce the germline difference seen at one junction end. The chain joins TRBV4-1 to TRBJ1-2; D might be TRBD1 (5 bases). Germline CDR1 and CDR2: MGHRA and YSYEKL. This CDR3 is 14 amino acids long. The CDR3 region is CASSPAGLYYGHTF. CDR3 in DNA: TGCGCCAGCAGCCCAGCGGGACTGTATTATGGCCACACCTTC.

This clonotype was seen a few times. The chain carries TRBV18 and TRBJ2-5; 8 nucleotides align to TRBD1. Germline V CDR1 and CDR2: KGHSH, LQKENI. There are 15 residues in the CDR3. V gave up 3 bases and J gave up 3 bases; unmatched junction bases: 6. CDR3 DNA sequence: TGTGCCAGCTCACCTTACGGACAGGGAAAAGAGACCCAGTACTTC. Its translation is CASSPYGQGKETQYF.

This clonotype showed up just a few times. The gene calls are TRBV6-6 and TRBJ2-3; D possibly corresponds to TRBD2 (6 bases). The CDR3 sequence is 13 residues long. CDR1 is MNHNY, CDR2 SVGAGI, per germline (reference sequence). V lost 6 bases and J lost 1, with 8 bases in between. CDR3 protein: CASRREGTDTQYF. For the CDR3, the DNA is TGTGCCAGCAGAAGGGAGGGCACAGATACGCAGTATTTT.

V gene TRBV5-1 combines with J gene TRBJ2-1; 10 bases line up with TRBD1. The CDR3 has 15 residues. Germline V gene sequence: CDR1 SGHRS, CDR2 YFSETQ. V was clipped by 4 bases and J by 3 bases; unmatched bases: 4. CDR3 amino acids: CASSRTGGVYNEQFF. CDR3 bases: TGCGCCAGCAGCAGGACAGGGGGGGTCTACAATGAGCAGTTCTTC.